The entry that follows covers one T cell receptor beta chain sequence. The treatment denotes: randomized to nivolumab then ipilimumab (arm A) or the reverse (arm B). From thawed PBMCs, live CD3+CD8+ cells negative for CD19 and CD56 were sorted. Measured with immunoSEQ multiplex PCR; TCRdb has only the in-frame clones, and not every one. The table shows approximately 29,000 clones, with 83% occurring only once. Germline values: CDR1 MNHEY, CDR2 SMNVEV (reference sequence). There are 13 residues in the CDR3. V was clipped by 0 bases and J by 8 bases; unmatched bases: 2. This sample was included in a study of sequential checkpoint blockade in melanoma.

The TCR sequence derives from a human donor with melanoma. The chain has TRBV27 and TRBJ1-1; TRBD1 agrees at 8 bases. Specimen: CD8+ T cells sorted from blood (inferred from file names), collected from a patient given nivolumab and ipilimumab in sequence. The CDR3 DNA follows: TGTGCCAGCAGTTTATCACGGGACAGGGAAGCTTTCTTT. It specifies CASSLSRDREAFF.